One sample yielded the 14 T cell receptor beta chains listed below, sequenced in a study of blood T cell repertoires in COVID-19. TCRdb keeps only in-frame clones here, not all; method: immunoSEQ multiplex PCR. The table includes more than 70,000 clones, 86% detected once. The sample was peripheral blood. The receptors stem from an elderly man with active or convalescent COVID-19.

This chain joins TRBV27 and TRBJ2-7, with D possibly matching TRBD1 (6 bases). The germline gives CDR1 MNHEY, CDR2 SMNVEV (reference sequence). V lost 7 bases, J lost 2 bases, and 15 bases lay in between. CDR3 size: 14 residues. The CDR3 sequence is CASKTYREAYEQYF. The CDR3 coding sequence is TGTGCCAGCAAGACATACAGGGAAGCCTACGAGCAGTACTTC.

This chain joins TRBV11-3 and TRBJ2-1; 8 bases line up with TRBD2. This CDR3 spans 16 amino acids. Germline CDR1 is SGHNT and CDR2 is YENEEA. V lost 2 bases, J lost 8 bases, and 11 bases stayed unmatched. In DNA form, the CDR3 reads TGTGCCAGCAGCTTACGGGCTAGCGGGCCGGGGTATGAGCAGTTCTTC. Translated: CASSLRASGPGYEQFF.

This chain connects TRBV28 to TRBJ2-7, with D hard to call. Germline V gene lookup returns CDR1 MDHEN and CDR2 SYDVKM. Between the trimmed V and J ends, which lost 4 bases and 0 bases, there was a span of 4 bases. The CDR3 sequence is 12 residues long. CDR3 sequence: CASSSLSYEQYF. The CDR3 DNA reads TGTGCCAGCAGTTCACTCTCCTACGAGCAGTACTTC.

V gene TRBV4-3 combines with J gene TRBJ1-2, with 10 positions matching TRBD1. V shed 0 bases, J shed 4 bases, and the junction held 11 bases outside the gene matches. The CDR3 consists of 18 residues. CDR1 and CDR2 from the germline V gene are LGHNA and YSLEER. CDR3 in DNA: TGCGCCAGCAGCCAAGATGTCCCCGGGACAGGGGCTACCTATGGCTACACCTTC. Translating it yields CASSQDVPGTGATYGYTF.

The CDR3 sequence: CASSPARAGGNEQFF. The CDR3 bases are TGTGCCAGCAGCCCCGCTCGGGCGGGAGGGAATGAGCAGTTCTTC. The rearrangement joins TRBV7-2 to TRBJ2-1; TRBD2 matches 9 bases. V was clipped by 5 bases and J by 7 bases; unmatched bases: 9. CDR3 length: 15 residues. The germline gives CDR1 SGHTA, CDR2 FQGNSA.

J is TRBJ1-1 and V is TRBV5-8; tentatively, D is TRBD1 (6 bases). Germline assignment: CDR1 SGHTS and CDR2 YDEGEE. This CDR3 spans 15 amino acids. V shed 0 bases and J shed 3 bases, with 12 bases lying between them. CDR3 bases: TGTGCCAGCAGCTTGGGCAGGGGTTGGTACACTGAAGCTTTCTTT. It specifies CASSLGRGWYTEAFF.

This chain connects TRBV7-3 to TRBJ2-5; unclear D gene. The CDR3 extends over 15 amino acids. Deletions cut 0 bases from V and 0 bases from J, with 8 bases between. Germline CDR1 reads SGHTA; CDR2 reads FQGTGA. The CDR3 protein is CASSLTAGYQETQYF. CDR3 DNA sequence: TGTGCCAGCAGCTTAACAGCCGGGTACCAAGAGACCCAGTACTTC. Complete variable domain (other parts from reference TRBV7-3 and TRBJ2-5): GAGVSQTPSNKVTEKGKYVELRCDPISGHTALYWYRQSLGQGPEFLIYFQGTGAADDSGLPNDRFFAVRPEGSVSTLKIQRTERGDSAVYLCASSLTAGYQETQYFGPGTRLLVL.

For this clone: An end of the junction does not agree with germline; a read error may underlie this. V usage is TRBV7-7 and J usage is TRBJ2-1; 11 nucleotides align to TRBD2. CDR3 length equals 16 residues. Germline values: CDR1 SSHAT, CDR2 FNYEAQ (reference sequence). CDR3 loop: CASSLSRTSGYNEQFF. The CDR3 DNA reads TGTGCTAGCAGCTTAAGTAGGACTAGCGGGTACAATGAGCAGTTCTTC.

This chain joins TRBV19 and TRBJ1-4; D possibly corresponds to TRBD1 (6 bases). The CDR3 loop spans 13 amino acids. Trimming took off 8 bases at V and 8 bases at J, with 15 bases between the two ends. Germline V gene sequence: CDR1 LNHDA, CDR2 SQIVND (reference sequence). The CDR3 DNA is TGTGCCAGTCAAACAGGGACCCTCGAAAAACTGTTTTTT. Protein sequence: CASQTGTLEKLFF.

The rearrangement links TRBV5-6 to TRBJ2-7, with 7 positions matching TRBD2. Germline CDR1 and CDR2: SGHDT and YYEEEE. The junction had 11 bases not matched to a gene; V was cut back by 7 bases and J by 4 bases. This CDR3 spans 14 amino acids. CDR3 DNA sequence: TGTGCCAGCGGTAAGCGGGATACTTATTACGAGCAGTACTTC. Translated, it gives CASGKRDTYYEQYF. The full variable domain, its missing parts supplied by reference TRBV5-6 and TRBJ2-7, is DAGVTQSPTHLIKTRGQQVTLRCSPKSGHDTVSWYQQALGQGPQFIFQYYEEEERQRGNFPDRFSGHQFPNYSSELNVNALLLGDSALYLCASGKRDTYYEQYFGPGTRLTVT.

V and J are TRBV2 and TRBJ2-1; 8 nucleotides agree with TRBD2. The CDR3 contains 17 residues. Trimming cost V 5 bases and J 4 bases; bases outside gene matches: 13. From germline, CDR1 is SNHLY and CDR2 FYNNEI. CDR3 in amino acids: CASSPLSGLVLYNEQFF. The CDR3 nucleotides are TGTGCCAGCAGTCCTTTGTCGGGACTAGTCCTGTACAATGAGCAGTTCTTC.

The chain couples TRBV6-5 to TRBJ2-2; 9 positions match TRBD1. The CDR3 sequence is 15 residues long. The ends lost 6 bases at V and 2 bases at J; junction bases unmatched: 4. Germline CDR1 and CDR2: MNHEY and SVGAGI. In nucleotides, the CDR3 is TGTGCCAGCAGAAGAACAGGGGGCAACACCGGGGAGCTGTTTTTT. Amino acids: CASRRTGGNTGELFF.

J is TRBJ2-7 and V is TRBV19, with TRBD2 identical over 7 bases. Looked up from germline, CDR1 is LNHDA and CDR2 is SQIVND (reference sequence). This CDR3 spans 14 amino acids. J was trimmed by 0 bases and V by 7 bases; bases with no gene match: 6. CDR3 amino acids: CASTRGGSSYEQYF. The DNA of the CDR3 is TGTGCCAGTACTAGGGGAGGGAGCTCCTACGAGCAGTACTTC.

This rearrangement joins TRBV5-1 to TRBJ2-3; 8 positions agree with TRBD2. J gave up 2 bases and V 4 bases, and 9 bases lay outside the gene matches. The CDR3 consists of 16 residues. Germline lookup yields CDR1 SGHRS and CDR2 YFSETQ. CDR3 sequence: CASSLSTSAYTDTQYF. The CDR3 DNA sequence: TGCGCCAGCAGCCTATCGACTAGCGCTTACACAGATACGCAGTATTTT.